Detailed here is one T cell receptor (beta chain). Its antigen remains unidentified. This sample was taken from a study of T-cell memory formation after mild COVID-19. General study points: Later expanders leaned toward CD4+, whereas clones contracting from day 15 to 85 were balanced CD4/CD8. Proof of SARS-CoV-2 specificity was absent for the second-wave clones that crested on day 37.

V was pared by 5 bases and J by 4 bases, with 5 bases between. This CDR3 region has 12 residues. In germline, CDR1 is MNHEY, CDR2 SVGAGI. TCRdb recomputed calls from the 5' RACE reads with MiXCR, one row per CDR3 protein. The table lists over 450,000 distinct CDR3 sequences, just over 20% of them singletons. The gene calls are TRBV6-5 and TRBJ1-4; D unclear. The receptor comes from an adult woman who had mild COVID-19 (a few samples of this study predate the infection). Cell type and time point are not known. Material for sequencing was PBMCs or a T cell subset sorted from them (not recorded which). The CDR3 sequence is CASSGLNEKLFF. The CDR3 coding sequence is TGTGCCAGCAGTGGACTTAATGAAAAACTGTTTTTT.